These 2 T cell receptor beta chains were sequenced from one sample in a study of shared T cell receptors in the human thymus. Clones were sequenced by immunoSEQ multiplex PCR, and TCRdb holds only the in-frame ones, with some missing. The sample carries over 450,000 clones, around 78% recorded once. Separately, the same data were catalogued under a study of human thymus T cells.

The specimen was thymocytes. The receptors derive from a boy less than two years old with a congenital heart defect.

The sample holds one count of this clone. The chain uses TRBV27 and TRBJ1-1; D perhaps matches TRBD1 (5 bases). V was pared by 5 bases and J by 4 bases, with 14 bases between. Germline V gives CDR1 MNHEY, CDR2 SMNVEV (reference sequence). CDR3 length equals 14 residues. The chain's CDR3 is CASSRRVGVTEAFF. CDR3 nucleotides: TGTGCCAGCAGTCGCAGGGTAGGGGTCACTGAAGCTTTCTTT.

The chain joins TRBV5-1 to TRBJ2-3; no reliable D call. CDR3 length: 12 residues. Trimming took 4 bases from V and 6 from J, leaving 9 bases between them. Germline V gene data show CDR1 as SGHRS and CDR2 as YFSETQ. The CDR3 sequence is CASSIERDTQYF. In nucleotides, the CDR3 is TGCGCCAGCAGCATAGAACGGGATACGCAGTATTTT.